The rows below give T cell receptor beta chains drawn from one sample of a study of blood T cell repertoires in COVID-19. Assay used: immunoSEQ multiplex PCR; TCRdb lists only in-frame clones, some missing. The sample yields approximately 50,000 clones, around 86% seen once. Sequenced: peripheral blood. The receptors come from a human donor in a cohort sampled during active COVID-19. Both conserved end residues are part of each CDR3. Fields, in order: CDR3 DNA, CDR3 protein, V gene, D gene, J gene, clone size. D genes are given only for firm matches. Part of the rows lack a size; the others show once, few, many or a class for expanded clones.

CDR3nt: TGCGCCAGCAGCTTTGGACAGGGGATCGAAAAGCAGTACTTC; CDR3aa: CASSFGQGIEKQYF; v_gene: TRBV5-1; d_gene: TRBD1; j_gene: TRBJ2-7; abundance: -
CDR3nt: TGTGCCAGCACACGTAGCCTTAATGAGCAGTTCTTC; CDR3aa: CASTRSLNEQFF; v_gene: TRBV7-3; d_gene: -; j_gene: TRBJ2-1; abundance: -
CDR3nt: TGTGCCACCGCTAGACAGGGGAATGAGCAGTTCTTC; CDR3aa: CATARQGNEQFF; v_gene: TRBV6-5; d_gene: TRBD1; j_gene: TRBJ2-1; abundance: few
CDR3nt: TGTGCCAGCAGCCAACCTTTGGGGAAGGGAGGGAGGGGTGAGACCCAGTACTTC; CDR3aa: CASSQPLGKGGRGETQYF; v_gene: TRBV3-1/TRBV3-2; d_gene: TRBD2; j_gene: TRBJ2-5; abundance: -
CDR3nt: TGTGCCAGTAGACTGGGACAGTATAGCAATCAGCCCCAGCATTTT; CDR3aa: CASRLGQYSNQPQHF; v_gene: TRBV19; d_gene: TRBD1; j_gene: TRBJ1-5; abundance: medium-sized
CDR3nt: TGCGCCAGCAGCCACCGGGACAGGGGGAACGAGCAGTACTTC; CDR3aa: CASSHRDRGNEQYF; v_gene: TRBV4-1; d_gene: TRBD1; j_gene: TRBJ2-7; abundance: -
CDR3nt: TGCGCCAGCAGCCGACAGGACGCAGCCTATGGCTACACCTTC; CDR3aa: CASSRQDAAYGYTF; v_gene: TRBV4-1; d_gene: -; j_gene: TRBJ1-2; abundance: -
CDR3nt: TGTGCCAGCAGCCACAGGAGGGAGGGTCCGCTAGCCAAAAACATTCAGTACTTC; CDR3aa: CASSHRREGPLAKNIQYF; v_gene: TRBV5-6; d_gene: TRBD2; j_gene: TRBJ2-4; abundance: -
CDR3nt: TGTGCCACCAGCAGAGATCGTGGGAGAAATGAGCAGTTCTTC; CDR3aa: CATSRDRGRNEQFF; v_gene: TRBV15; d_gene: -; j_gene: TRBJ2-1; abundance: once
CDR3nt: TGTGCCAGTAGAAGGACAGGCCTCAACTATGGCTACACCTTC; CDR3aa: CASRRTGLNYGYTF; v_gene: TRBV19; d_gene: TRBD1; j_gene: TRBJ1-2; abundance: -
CDR3nt: TGTGCCTGGAGTACGAATGGCGGGGCGACCTCTGGAAACACCATATATTTT; CDR3aa: CAWSTNGGATSGNTIYF; v_gene: TRBV30; d_gene: -; j_gene: TRBJ1-3; abundance: -
CDR3nt: TGTGCCAGCAGTAGAATACAGGGGAAAGGTGACTATGGCTACACCTTC; CDR3aa: CASSRIQGKGDYGYTF; v_gene: TRBV28; d_gene: TRBD1; j_gene: TRBJ1-2; abundance: -
CDR3nt: TGTGCCAGCAGCTTAGGGAGAGGCCAGCGATATAGCAATCAGCCCCAGCATTTT; CDR3aa: CASSLGRGQRYSNQPQHF; v_gene: TRBV7-8; d_gene: -; j_gene: TRBJ1-5; abundance: once
CDR3nt: TGTGCCAGCAGCTTACCGACAGGGACGGAGGACACCATATATTTT; CDR3aa: CASSLPTGTEDTIYF; v_gene: TRBV9; d_gene: TRBD1; j_gene: TRBJ1-3; abundance: -
CDR3nt: TGCGCCAGCATCCTTGACGGGTCTGGGGCCAACGTCCTGACTTTC; CDR3aa: CASILDGSGANVLTF; v_gene: TRBV5-1; d_gene: -; j_gene: TRBJ2-6; abundance: -
CDR3nt: TGTGCCAGCAGTGAAAGCCCCAGGCAGCTCTATGGCTACACCTTC; CDR3aa: CASSESPRQLYGYTF; v_gene: TRBV2; d_gene: -; j_gene: TRBJ1-2; abundance: once
CDR3nt: TGTGCCAGCAGCAGCGTTGCGGGAGGCACTGAAGCTTTCTTT; CDR3aa: CASSSVAGGTEAFF; v_gene: TRBV3-1/TRBV3-2; d_gene: -; j_gene: TRBJ1-1; abundance: -
CDR3nt: TGTGCCAGCCATACGACGGGAGACAATCAGCCCCAGCATTTT; CDR3aa: CASHTTGDNQPQHF; v_gene: TRBV28; d_gene: -; j_gene: TRBJ1-5; abundance: -
CDR3nt: TGTGCCTGGAGGGCCCGACTAGGGACAGGGTTAAGTCAGCCCCAGCATTTT; CDR3aa: CAWRARLGTGLSQPQHF; v_gene: TRBV30; d_gene: TRBD1; j_gene: TRBJ1-5; abundance: -
CDR3nt: TGTGCCAGCAGTCAAGACAGCTTCAATCAGCCCCAGCATTTT; CDR3aa: CASSQDSFNQPQHF; v_gene: TRBV28; d_gene: -; j_gene: TRBJ1-5; abundance: -
CDR3nt: TGTGCCAGCAGCCTCGGGGGGGGCAGGAACACTGAAGCTTTCTTT; CDR3aa: CASSLGGGRNTEAFF; v_gene: TRBV7-3; d_gene: -; j_gene: TRBJ1-1; abundance: -
CDR3nt: TGTGCCAGTTTGTCTAGCGGGAGGTCCCACTCCTACAATGAGCAGTTCTTC; CDR3aa: CASLSSGRSHSYNEQFF; v_gene: TRBV19; d_gene: TRBD2; j_gene: TRBJ2-1; abundance: -
CDR3nt: TGCGCCAGCAGCCAAAGCCCTAGCGGGAGGGCCTACGAGCAGTACTTC; CDR3aa: CASSQSPSGRAYEQYF; v_gene: TRBV4-1; d_gene: TRBD2; j_gene: TRBJ2-7; abundance: once
CDR3nt: TGCGCCAGCAGCTGGATAGGACAAATAAACACTGAAGCTTTCTTT; CDR3aa: CASSWIGQINTEAFF; v_gene: TRBV5-1; d_gene: -; j_gene: TRBJ1-1; abundance: -
CDR3nt: TGTGCCAGCCTACAGGGCTCTAACTCCTACAATGAGCAGTTCTTC; CDR3aa: CASLQGSNSYNEQFF; v_gene: TRBV2; d_gene: -; j_gene: TRBJ2-1; abundance: -
CDR3nt: TGTGCCAGCACCCTAGCGGGAGGTCGTAAGACCCAGTACTTC; CDR3aa: CASTLAGGRKTQYF; v_gene: TRBV5-6; d_gene: TRBD2; j_gene: TRBJ2-5; abundance: -
CDR3nt: TGTGCCATCAGTGGGGTAGCGGGTAATTACAATGAGCAGTTCTTC; CDR3aa: CAISGVAGNYNEQFF; v_gene: TRBV10-3; d_gene: TRBD2; j_gene: TRBJ2-1; abundance: few
CDR3nt: TGTGCCAGCTCGGGAACAGGGGGCTATGGCTACACCTTC; CDR3aa: CASSGTGGYGYTF; v_gene: TRBV18; d_gene: TRBD1; j_gene: TRBJ1-2; abundance: -
CDR3nt: TGTGCCAGCCAGGACAGGGGGCTTAATTCACCCCTCCACTTT; CDR3aa: CASQDRGLNSPLHF; v_gene: TRBV7-2; d_gene: TRBD1; j_gene: TRBJ1-6; abundance: -
CDR3nt: TGTGCCAGCGGAGGACAGGGCTTCTTGGAGCAGTACTTC; CDR3aa: CASGGQGFLEQYF; v_gene: TRBV3-1/TRBV3-2; d_gene: TRBD1; j_gene: TRBJ2-7; abundance: -
CDR3nt: TGTGCCAGCAGCTTAGTCAGGGTAGTGGGTAACTATGGCTACACCTTC; CDR3aa: CASSLVRVVGNYGYTF; v_gene: TRBV11-2; d_gene: -; j_gene: TRBJ1-2; abundance: -
CDR3nt: TGCACGCGCCGGGACAGGGACGGCCACGAGCAGTACTTC; CDR3aa: CTRRDRDGHEQYF; v_gene: TRBV29-1; d_gene: TRBD1; j_gene: TRBJ2-7; abundance: -
CDR3nt: TGTGCCAGCTCACCGGGACAGGTTAAGAACACTGAAGCTTTCTTT; CDR3aa: CASSPGQVKNTEAFF; v_gene: TRBV18; d_gene: TRBD1; j_gene: TRBJ1-1; abundance: -
CDR3nt: TGTGCCAGCAGCTTGGGGGAGAGCACTGGGGCCAACGTCCTGACTTTC; CDR3aa: CASSLGESTGANVLTF; v_gene: TRBV5-4; d_gene: -; j_gene: TRBJ2-6; abundance: -
CDR3nt: TGTGCCAGCAGCGTAGACAGGAACACTGAAGCTTTCTTT; CDR3aa: CASSVDRNTEAFF; v_gene: TRBV9; d_gene: -; j_gene: TRBJ1-1; abundance: -
CDR3nt: TGTGCCAGCACCCCCGGGACAGTGAACACTGAAGCTTTCTTT; CDR3aa: CASTPGTVNTEAFF; v_gene: TRBV3-1/TRBV3-2; d_gene: TRBD1; j_gene: TRBJ1-1; abundance: -
CDR3nt: TGCGCCAGCAGCTCAGTAGCGGGAGGGGCAGATACGCAGTATTTT; CDR3aa: CASSSVAGGADTQYF; v_gene: TRBV5-1; d_gene: TRBD2; j_gene: TRBJ2-3; abundance: -
CDR3nt: TGTGCCAGCTCACCACCGGAACAGGCGAACGGCTACACCTTC; CDR3aa: CASSPPEQANGYTF; v_gene: TRBV18; d_gene: -; j_gene: TRBJ1-2; abundance: once
CDR3nt: TGTGCCAGCAGTTATTCCGCAGGCTCCCAGCATTTT; CDR3aa: CASSYSAGSQHF; v_gene: TRBV6-2/TRBV6-3; d_gene: -; j_gene: TRBJ1-5; abundance: -
CDR3nt: TGCAGCGTCGCGACGACAGTCCACGAGCAGTACTTC; CDR3aa: CSVATTVHEQYF; v_gene: TRBV29-1; d_gene: -; j_gene: TRBJ2-7; abundance: -
CDR3nt: TGTGCCAGCTCACCATCGGGAGTTGGATACAATGAGCAGTTCTTC; CDR3aa: CASSPSGVGYNEQFF; v_gene: TRBV18; d_gene: -; j_gene: TRBJ2-1; abundance: -
CDR3nt: TGTGCCAGCAGCCATACGCCCTCCGGGACTAGCGGGAACAATGAGCAGTTCTTC; CDR3aa: CASSHTPSGTSGNNEQFF; v_gene: TRBV3-1/TRBV3-2; d_gene: TRBD2; j_gene: TRBJ2-1; abundance: -
CDR3nt: TGTGCCAGCAGTTTGCGAGGGAAGATAAGTGAAAAACTGTTTTTT; CDR3aa: CASSLRGKISEKLFF; v_gene: TRBV28; d_gene: -; j_gene: TRBJ1-4; abundance: -